This TCR beta chain is drawn from a study of CD8 T cells in ankylosing spondylitis. This clonotype was counted ten times or more. TCRdb ran MiXCR on the 5' RACE reads and lists one entry per CDR3 protein. Of over 150,000 distinct CDR3 sequences detected, around a sixth appear once; the ten largest clones hold roughly 4.5%. Germline V gene sequence: CDR1 KGHSH, CDR2 LQKENI. Trimming left V 0 bases short and J 5 bases short, with 7 bases between. The CDR3 length is 14 residues. This chain uses TRBV18 with TRBJ2-2, with D possibly TRBD2 on 5 matching bases. This TCR derives from a male donor under 35 with ankylosing spondylitis or in good health (not recorded which). Input material: blood, either unsorted or a sorted T cell fraction (not recorded which). CDR3 region: CASSPPAETGELFF. Written as DNA, the CDR3 is TGTGCCAGCTCACCACCAGCGGAAACCGGGGAGCTGTTTTTT.